The TCR beta chain under discussion was sequenced for a study of early T cells in non-severe SARS-CoV-2 infection. About the research overall: The study sequenced bulk RNA from unsorted whole blood, with chains unpaired.

In its sample, this clonotype is medium-sized (0.01 to 0.1%). Germline CDR1 WSHSY, CDR2 SAAADI. The CDR3 runs to 18 residues. Trimming cost V 2 bases and J 3 bases, with 20 bases left between them. Individual cDNA molecules were tagged with unique molecular identifiers, the study reported. TCRdb reprocessed the 5' RACE reads via MiXCR and lists one record per CDR3 protein. The sample records fewer than 25,000 distinct CDR3 sequences, about 5.7% being singletons. Sequenced here: whole blood, sampled at baseline. The chain combines TRBV10-2 with TRBJ2-1; D tentatively fits TRBD1 or TRBD2 (6 bases each). The receptor comes from an adult who was a healthcare worker with PCR-confirmed SARS-CoV-2 infection or an uninfected control (not recorded which). In DNA, the CDR3 is TGCGCCAGCAGTGAGGGGCCGGGGGCAATCAATTTCTACAATGAGCAGTTCTTC. As protein: CASSEGPGAINFYNEQFF.